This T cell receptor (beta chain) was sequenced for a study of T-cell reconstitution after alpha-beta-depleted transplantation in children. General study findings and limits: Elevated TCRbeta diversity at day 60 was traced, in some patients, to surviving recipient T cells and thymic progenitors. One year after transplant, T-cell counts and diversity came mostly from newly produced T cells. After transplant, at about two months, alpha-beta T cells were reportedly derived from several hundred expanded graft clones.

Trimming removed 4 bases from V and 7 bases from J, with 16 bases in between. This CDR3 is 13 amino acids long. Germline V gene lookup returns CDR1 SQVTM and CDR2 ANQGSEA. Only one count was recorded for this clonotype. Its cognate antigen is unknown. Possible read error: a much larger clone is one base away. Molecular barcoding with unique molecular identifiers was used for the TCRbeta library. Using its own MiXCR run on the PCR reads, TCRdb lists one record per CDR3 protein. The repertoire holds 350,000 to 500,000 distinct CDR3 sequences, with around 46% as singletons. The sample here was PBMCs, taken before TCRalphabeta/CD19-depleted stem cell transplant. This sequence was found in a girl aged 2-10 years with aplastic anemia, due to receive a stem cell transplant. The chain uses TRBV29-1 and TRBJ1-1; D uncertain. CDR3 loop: CSVAPSSGNEAFF. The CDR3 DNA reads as TGCAGCGTTGCGCCCAGCTCGGGCAATGAAGCTTTCTTT.